This T cell receptor beta chain was identified in a study of early T cells in non-severe SARS-CoV-2 infection. In its sample, this clonotype was seen many times. Antigen: not known. Trimming removed 4 bases from V and 6 bases from J, with 31 bases in between. The CDR3 runs to 20 residues. Germline V CDR1 and CDR2: SGHTA, FQGTGA. Each CDR3 protein is one row after TCRdb ran MiXCR on the 5' RACE reads. The sample shows around 57,000 distinct CDR3 sequences, 6.5% to 9% of them seen only once. Findings and caveats of the study: Database matching using VDJdb favored anti-spike CD8 responses, with private and CD4 specificities left missing.

V and J are TRBV7-3 and TRBJ2-1, with D possibly TRBD2 on 7 matching bases. Sequences were obtained from whole blood. This TCR was recovered from an adult who was a healthcare worker with PCR-confirmed SARS-CoV-2 infection or an uninfected control (not recorded which). The CDR3 is CASSSVKGGLQRDYGNEQFF. CDR3 in DNA: TGTGCCAGCAGCTCCGTTAAAGGGGGACTCCAGCGGGACTACGGCAATGAGCAGTTCTTC.